This is a list of T cell receptor beta chains from one sample in a study of molecular identifiers for immune sequencing clone quantification. TCRdb itself ran the PCR reads through MiXCR, one entry per CDR3 protein. The sample has about 630,000 distinct CDR3 sequences, about 25% seen once. What was sequenced was naive CD8+ T cells from blood, with Jurkat cell RNA spiked in. The receptors were gathered from a human donor in good health. Some libraries in this study had Jurkat cell RNA spiked in. Both conserved end residues are part of each CDR3. Each record gives: V gene, J gene, clone size, D gene, CDR3 DNA, CDR3 protein. A D gene is named only where the DNA matches it firmly. Only part of the rows carry a size: once, few, many, or a class if the clone is expanded.

>TRBV4-2|TRBJ2-3|many|-
TGTGCCAGCCAGTCGGGTCTAGGGGTCCCAGATACGCAGTATTTT
CASQSGLGVPDTQYF
>TRBV13|TRBJ1-1|many|TRBD1
TGTGCCAGCAGCCCCTATACAGGGGTCACTGAAGCTTTCTTT
CASSPYTGVTEAFF
>TRBV3-2|TRBJ1-5|many|-
TGTGCCAGCAGCCACCCCGCGGCAGGGGAATTCAATCAGCCCCAGCATTTT
CASSHPAAGEFNQPQHF
>TRBV20-1|TRBJ2-7|many|-
TGCAGTGCTAGAGCCGGGGAGCTAGGAGTCTACGAGCAGTACTTC
CSARAGELGVYEQYF
>TRBV19|TRBJ2-5|-|-
TGTGTCAGTAGTGCCATCGACAGCATAGAGACCCAGTACTTC
CVSSAIDSIETQYF
>TRBV11-2|TRBJ1-3|-|TRBD1
TGTGCCAGCAGCTCCACAAGGGGACAGCCGGCGTTCTGGGGAAACACCATATATTTT
CASSSTRGQPAFWGNTIYF
>TRBV20-1|TRBJ2-7|many|TRBD2
TGCAGTGCCCGAGCGGGGGGGCCTAGGGAGCAGTACTTC
CSARAGGPREQYF
>TRBV27|TRBJ2-5|-|TRBD2
TGTGCCAGCAGTTTATTAGCGGGGTACCAAGAGACCCAGTACTTC
CASSLLAGYQETQYF
>TRBV7-9|TRBJ2-3|many|-
TGTGCCAGCAGCTCGGACTGGAGCACAGATACGCAGTATTTT
CASSSDWSTDTQYF
>TRBV6-6|TRBJ2-3|many|-
TGTGCCAGCAGTTACTCGGGGAGCTTCACAGATACGCAGTATTTT
CASSYSGSFTDTQYF
>TRBV5-1|TRBJ2-5|-|-
TGCGCCAGCAGCTTTACTTCCGGCAGGGGTGAGACCCAGTACTTC
CASSFTSGRGETQYF
>TRBV2|TRBJ2-1|-|TRBD1
TGTGCCAGCATCGGTACAGGGGAAGGCTACAATGAGCAGTTCTTC
CASIGTGEGYNEQFF
>TRBV20-1|TRBJ2-7|many|TRBD1
TGCAGTGCTACAAACAGGGGAACCTACGAGCAGTACTTC
CSATNRGTYEQYF
>TRBV29-1|TRBJ2-7|-|TRBD2
TGCAGCACGAAAGGGTGGACTAGCGGTACCGGGGATCTCGAGCAGTACTTC
CSTKGWTSGTGDLEQYF
>TRBV7-8|TRBJ1-1|many|TRBD1
TGTGCCAGCAGCTTATACGGGACAGGCCCTTTGAACACTGAAGCTTTCTTT
CASSLYGTGPLNTEAFF
>TRBV27|TRBJ2-7|few|TRBD2
TGTGCCAGCAGTTTATATCCCGCTACAGGGGCTAGCGGGGGCCACAGCTCCTACGAGCAGTACTTC
CASSLYPATGASGGHSSYEQYF
>TRBV4-2|TRBJ2-5|-|-
TGTGCCCGCAGCGGGGACAGGCGTCCTCAAGCGCCCCCGTCCTTC
CARSGDRRPQAPPSF
>TRBV7-3|TRBJ2-3|-|TRBD2
TGTGCCAGCAGCTTAGAGGTCCTAGCGGGAGTTGGGACAGATACGCAGTATTTT
CASSLEVLAGVGTDTQYF
>TRBV29-1|TRBJ2-7|many|TRBD1
TGCAGCGTTGAGGACAGGGGCGTACCCTACGAGCAGTACTTC
CSVEDRGVPYEQYF
>TRBV28|TRBJ2-5|many|-
TGTGCCAGCAATCTTCACGCTGTCCAAGAGACCCAGTACTTC
CASNLHAVQETQYF
>TRBV30|TRBJ2-7|-|TRBD1
TGTGCCTGGAGCGAACCGGGACAGGGGTTCCACGAGCAGTACTTC
CAWSEPGQGFHEQYF
>TRBV7-9|TRBJ2-3|-|-
TGTGCCAGCAGCCCCAAGGTTTCCCGGTTTGATACGCGTTTT
CASSPKVSRFDTRF